Listed below are T cell receptor beta chains from one sample, sequenced in a study of T cells after yellow fever vaccination. Via MiXCR, TCRdb re-called the 5' RACE reads, giving one row per CDR3 protein. The top ten hold roughly an eighth of the sample, which has 510,000 or so distinct CDR3 sequences, less than 20% seen once. The sample consisted of PBMCs, taken 15 days after the yellow fever booster vaccination. These receptors were collected from a man aged 25 to 40 who received the YFV17D yellow fever vaccine. Each CDR3 is given with its conserved first and last residue.

cdr3_aa: CASRRFLAGGRDEQFF; v_call: TRBV6-1
cdr3_aa: CASRFGTGGSGELFF; v_call: TRBV2
cdr3_aa: CSASRTRNGRSEEQFF; v_call: TRBV20-1
cdr3_aa: CASGPLTDTQYF; v_call: TRBV12-5
cdr3_aa: CASSQEPSGAYEQYF; v_call: TRBV4-1
cdr3_aa: CASSPSVTGGHEQYF; v_call: TRBV10-2
cdr3_aa: CASSFIGNGQEDTQYF; v_call: TRBV11-2
cdr3_aa: CASSYDSSYSPLHF; v_call: TRBV7-2
cdr3_aa: CASTDRGHPNQYF; v_call: TRBV7-2
cdr3_aa: CASSQEFFSNQPPHF; v_call: TRBV4-1
cdr3_aa: CSAADYGETYEQYF; v_call: TRBV20-1
cdr3_aa: CASSLVKAGGEQYF; v_call: TRBV12-3/TRBV12-4
cdr3_aa: CASSLVVAANTGELFF; v_call: TRBV7-2
cdr3_aa: CSAREGTSGVIYEQYF; v_call: TRBV20-1
cdr3_aa: CSARGLAVETQYF; v_call: TRBV20-1
cdr3_aa: CASSVRRKGTSGGGRADTQYF; v_call: TRBV11-3
cdr3_aa: CASRSGTTPGTGELFF; v_call: TRBV5-1
cdr3_aa: CASSRPTSGSEDTQYF; v_call: TRBV5-1
cdr3_aa: CASSLTRLQETQYF; v_call: TRBV18
cdr3_aa: CASSYGSSETQYF; v_call: TRBV7-9
cdr3_aa: CASSVDQYNEQFF; v_call: TRBV9
cdr3_aa: CASRLGQASTYEQYF; v_call: TRBV12-3/TRBV12-4
cdr3_aa: CAAGTSYEQYF; v_call: TRBV6-5
cdr3_aa: CASSVASGLNYEQYF; v_call: TRBV9
cdr3_aa: CATSDSGQGAYNEQFF; v_call: TRBV24-1
cdr3_aa: CASSYYGGGAYEQYF; v_call: TRBV6-5
cdr3_aa: CASSFGLAGEVPYNEQFF; v_call: TRBV11-2
cdr3_aa: CASSYFGGEKLFF; v_call: TRBV6-5
cdr3_aa: CSARAPARAYNEQFF; v_call: TRBV20-1
cdr3_aa: CASSYRRLAGATDTQYF; v_call: TRBV6-5
cdr3_aa: CSVEDPGTGDTGELFF; v_call: TRBV29-1
cdr3_aa: CASSLHPGLSYEQYF; v_call: TRBV5-1
cdr3_aa: CASRHQGYEQFF; v_call: TRBV5-6
cdr3_aa: CSARFQGGERTEAFF; v_call: TRBV20-1
cdr3_aa: CSYTGAGGELFF; v_call: TRBV29-1
cdr3_aa: CSASEQGGQPQHF; v_call: TRBV20-1
cdr3_aa: CASSLDPGSYEQYF; v_call: TRBV7-2